Sequencing of this TCR beta chain was carried out in a study of cytomegalovirus exposure and HLA in healthy donors (dated by TCRdb to the late 2010s). For the study in its entirety: A later analysis indicated that the roughly 130 validation repertoires were generated on the platform also employed for the 666 repertoires of the first cohort. The study aimed to test whether cataloging public T cell receptors could reveal signatures of past pathogen exposure. A separate validation cohort of about 110 different subjects was used in addition to the approximately 670-subject first cohort. To predict cytomegalovirus infection status, the study brought together high-throughput TCR immunosequencing, statistical association of individual TCRs with disease status, and machine learning. Broader findings and caveats from the paper: It was suggested by the authors that the approach could potentially be generalized to other disease states and immunological phenotypes. Of the cluster scores, about 94% were above 0 in a later analysis, which found that TCRs clustered in the first cohort also tended to co-occur in the 120 validation repertoires. A later analysis had no HLA typing for the validation cohort, so co-occurrence there was scored across all 110 or so repertoires. Cytomegalovirus status was reported to be diagnosed by the classifier with high specificity and sensitivity in both the original and validation cohorts. In vitro tests confirmed that a few of the cytomegalovirus-associated TCR beta chains recognize cytomegalovirus antigens. Across donors, most TCR sequences were observed very rarely, whereas some public TCRs were present in many individuals. The study listed 150 to 200 TCR beta chains as associated with cytomegalovirus.

Libraries came from the immunoSEQ multiplex PCR assay. The published analysis was carried out like this. A statistical classification framework was developed to diagnose cytomegalovirus status using the catalog of TCR beta chain sequences. TCRdb took over this immuneACCESS table, retaining in-frame rearrangements with V and J assigned. Such tables are incomplete; in checked studies, under half of the missing clones stem from an unresolved V gene, and the remainder is unexplained. The D gene and trimming were derived from the DNA, and the V and J assignments and clone size from that table. The sample profile shows 100,000 to 150,000 clones; around 94% of them were found once. Approximately 1.3% of the sample belongs to the ten largest clones. The donors were included in the validation cohort of over a hundred subjects, a group kept apart from the roughly 670-subject first cohort. With regard to this clone: Its antigen is currently not known. Base quality data are lacking; no much larger clone is found one base away.

Sequenced sample: PBMCs. The sequence was obtained from a woman between 18 and 30 years old in good health and CMV-seronegative.

The CDR3 region: CASSLARINQPQHF. The sequenced DNA: TGTGCCAGCAGTTTAGCGAGAATCAATCAGCCCCAGCATTTT. Recombination joined TRBV28 with TRBJ1-5, with no confidently assigned D gene. Trimming takes 2 bases from V and 3 bases from J, and the germline ends sit 8 bases apart. The germline V gene encodes CDR1 MDHEN and CDR2 SYDVKM. The CDR3 covers 14 residues, taking in both the cysteine and the phenylalanine. The DNA shown is the 42-base CDR3, in frame from base 1.